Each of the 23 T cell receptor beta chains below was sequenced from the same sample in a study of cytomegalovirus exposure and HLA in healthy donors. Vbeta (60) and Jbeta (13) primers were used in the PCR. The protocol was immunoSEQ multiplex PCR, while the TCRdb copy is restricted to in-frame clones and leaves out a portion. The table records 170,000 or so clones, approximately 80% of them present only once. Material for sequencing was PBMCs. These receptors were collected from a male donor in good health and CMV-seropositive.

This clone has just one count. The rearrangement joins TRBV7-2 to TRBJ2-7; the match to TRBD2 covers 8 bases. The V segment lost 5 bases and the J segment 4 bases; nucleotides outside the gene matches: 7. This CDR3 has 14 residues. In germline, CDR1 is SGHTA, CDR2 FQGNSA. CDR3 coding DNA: TGTGCCAGCAGCGTCGGGGTAGCGGGGTACGAGCAGTACTTC. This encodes CASSVGVAGYEQYF.

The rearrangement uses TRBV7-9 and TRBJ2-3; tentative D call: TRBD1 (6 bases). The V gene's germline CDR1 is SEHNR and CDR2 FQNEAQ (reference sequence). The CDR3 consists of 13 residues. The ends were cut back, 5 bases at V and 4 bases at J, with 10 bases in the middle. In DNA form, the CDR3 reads TGTGCCAGCAGCCCAGGACAGTCAGATACGCAGTATTTT. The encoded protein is CASSPGQSDTQYF.

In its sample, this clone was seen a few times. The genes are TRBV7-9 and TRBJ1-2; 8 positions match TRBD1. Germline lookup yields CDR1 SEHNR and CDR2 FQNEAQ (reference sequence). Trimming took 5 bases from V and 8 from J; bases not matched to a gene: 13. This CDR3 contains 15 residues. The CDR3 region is CASSSRQGLTAGYTF. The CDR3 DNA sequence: TGTGCCAGCAGCAGCCGACAGGGGTTGACGGCCGGCTACACCTTC.

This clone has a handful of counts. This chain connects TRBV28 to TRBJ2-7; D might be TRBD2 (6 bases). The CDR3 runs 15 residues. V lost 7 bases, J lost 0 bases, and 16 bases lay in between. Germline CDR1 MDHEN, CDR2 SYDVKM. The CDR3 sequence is CASISIRGSSYEQYF. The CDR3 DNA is TGTGCCAGCATTTCTATCCGGGGGAGCTCCTACGAGCAGTACTTC.

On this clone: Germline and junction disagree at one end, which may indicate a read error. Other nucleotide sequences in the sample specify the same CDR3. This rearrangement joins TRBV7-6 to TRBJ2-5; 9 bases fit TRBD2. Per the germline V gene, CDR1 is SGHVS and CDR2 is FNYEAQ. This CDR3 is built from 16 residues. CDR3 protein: CASSLAPAGGRETQYF. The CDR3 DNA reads TGTGCCAGTAGCTTAGCTCCCGCGGGAGGGCGTGAGACCCAGTACTTC. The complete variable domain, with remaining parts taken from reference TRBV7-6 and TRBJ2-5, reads GAGVSQSPRYKVTKRGQDVALRCDPISGHVSLYWYRQALGQGPEFLTYFNYEAQQDKSGLPNDRFSAERPEGSISTLTIQRTEQRDSAMYRCASSLAPAGGRETQYFGPGTRLLVL.

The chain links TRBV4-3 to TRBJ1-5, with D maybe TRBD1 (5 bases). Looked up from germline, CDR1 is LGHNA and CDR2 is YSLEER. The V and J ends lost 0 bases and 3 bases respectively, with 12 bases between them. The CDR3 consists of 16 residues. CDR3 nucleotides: TGCGCCAGCAGCCAAGACGTTACGGGGGACAATCAGCCCCAGCATTTT. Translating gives CASSQDVTGDNQPQHF.

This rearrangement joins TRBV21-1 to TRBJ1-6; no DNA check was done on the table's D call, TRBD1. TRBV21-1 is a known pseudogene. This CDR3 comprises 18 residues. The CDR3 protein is CASSPGQGASSYNSPLHF. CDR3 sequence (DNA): TGTGCCAGCTCTCCGGGACAGGGGGCTAGCTCCTATAATTCACCCCTCCACTTT.

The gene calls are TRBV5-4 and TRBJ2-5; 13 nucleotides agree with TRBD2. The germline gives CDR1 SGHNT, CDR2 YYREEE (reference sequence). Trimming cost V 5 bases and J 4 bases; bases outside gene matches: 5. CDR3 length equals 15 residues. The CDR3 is CASRRLAGGLETQYF. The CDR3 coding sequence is TGTGCCAGCAGACGACTAGCGGGAGGTCTAGAGACCCAGTACTTC.

The CDR3 sequence: CASSDRRAGVDTQYF. DNA for the CDR3: TGCGCCAGCAGCGATAGGAGAGCGGGAGTAGATACGCAGTATTTT. The J gene is TRBJ2-3, the V gene TRBV4-1, with 8 bases lining up with TRBD2. The CDR3 length is 15 residues. Germline V gene data show CDR1 as MGHRA and CDR2 as YSYEKL. V was clipped by 5 bases and J by 5 bases; unmatched bases: 9.

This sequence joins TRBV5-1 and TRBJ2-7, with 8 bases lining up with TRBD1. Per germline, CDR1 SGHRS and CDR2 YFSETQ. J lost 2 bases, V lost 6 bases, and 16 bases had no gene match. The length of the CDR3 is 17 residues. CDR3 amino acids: CASNLPLGTGNAYEQYF. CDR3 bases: TGCGCCAGCAACCTCCCTTTAGGGACAGGCAATGCCTACGAGCAGTACTTC.

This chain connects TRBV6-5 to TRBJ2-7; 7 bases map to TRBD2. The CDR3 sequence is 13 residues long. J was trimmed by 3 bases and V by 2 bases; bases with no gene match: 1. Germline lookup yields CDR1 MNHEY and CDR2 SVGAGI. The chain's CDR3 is CASSYGGDYEQYF. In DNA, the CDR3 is TGTGCCAGCAGTTACGGGGGGGACTACGAGCAGTACTTC.

The CDR3 sequence: CASSGPPPSGSRTLQETQYF. CDR3 in DNA: TGTGCCAGCAGTGGTCCCCCCCCCAGCGGGAGCCGAACCCTACAAGAGACCCAGTACTTC. The chain uses TRBV28 and TRBJ2-5, with 8 bases fitting TRBD2. V lost 5 bases and J lost 2; bases outside the gene matches: 22. Germline V gives CDR1 MDHEN, CDR2 SYDVKM. This CDR3 contains 20 residues.

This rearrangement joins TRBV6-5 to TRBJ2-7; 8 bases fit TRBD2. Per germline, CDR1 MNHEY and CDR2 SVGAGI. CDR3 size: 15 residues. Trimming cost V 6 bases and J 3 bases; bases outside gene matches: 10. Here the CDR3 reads CASSLTGGSYYEQYF. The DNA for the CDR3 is TGTGCCAGCAGCCTAACGGGAGGGAGTTACTACGAGCAGTACTTC.

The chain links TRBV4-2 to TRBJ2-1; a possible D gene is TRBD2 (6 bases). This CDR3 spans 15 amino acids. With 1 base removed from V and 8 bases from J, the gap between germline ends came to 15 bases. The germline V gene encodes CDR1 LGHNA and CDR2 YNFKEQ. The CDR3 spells CASSQGAPSDDEQFF. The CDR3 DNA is TGTGCCAGCAGCCAAGGGGCCCCTAGCGACGATGAGCAGTTCTTC.

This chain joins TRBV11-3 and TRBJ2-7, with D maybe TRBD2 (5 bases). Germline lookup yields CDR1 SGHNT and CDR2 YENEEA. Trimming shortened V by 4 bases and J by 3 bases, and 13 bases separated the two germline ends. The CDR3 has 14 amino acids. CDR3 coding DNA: TGTGCCAGCAGCTCGGACTTACGCCTCTACGAGCAGTACTTC. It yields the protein CASSSDLRLYEQYF.

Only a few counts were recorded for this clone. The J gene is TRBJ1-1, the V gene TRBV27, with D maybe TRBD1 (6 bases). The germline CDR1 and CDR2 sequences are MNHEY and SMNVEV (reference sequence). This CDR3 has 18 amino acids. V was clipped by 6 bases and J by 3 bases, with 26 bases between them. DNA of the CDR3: TGTGCCAGCAGCAAAAGAAGGGGGGAGGGTTGGAGGCACACTGAAGCTTTCTTT. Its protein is CASSKRRGEGWRHTEAFF.

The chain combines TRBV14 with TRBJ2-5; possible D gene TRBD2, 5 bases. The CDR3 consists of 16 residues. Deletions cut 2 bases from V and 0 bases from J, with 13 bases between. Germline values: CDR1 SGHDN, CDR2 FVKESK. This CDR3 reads CASSQRGEGYQETQYF. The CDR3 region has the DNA TGTGCCAGCAGCCAAAGAGGAGAGGGTTACCAAGAGACCCAGTACTTC.

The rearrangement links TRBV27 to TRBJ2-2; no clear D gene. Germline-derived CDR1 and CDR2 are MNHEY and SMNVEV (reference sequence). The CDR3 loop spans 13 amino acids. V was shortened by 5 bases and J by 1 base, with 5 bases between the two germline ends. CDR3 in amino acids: CASSELNTGELFF. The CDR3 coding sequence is TGTGCCAGCAGTGAGTTGAACACCGGGGAGCTGTTTTTT.

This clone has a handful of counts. CDR3 amino acids: CASSNTGGAFF. CDR3 sequence (DNA): TGTGCCAGCAGTAACACAGGGGGAGCTTTCTTT. The chain is built from TRBV6-5 and TRBJ1-1, with 8 bases matching TRBD1. The CDR3 runs to 11 residues. Trimming took 5 bases from V and 10 from J; bases not matched to a gene: 3. The germline V gene has CDR1 MNHEY and CDR2 SVGAGI.

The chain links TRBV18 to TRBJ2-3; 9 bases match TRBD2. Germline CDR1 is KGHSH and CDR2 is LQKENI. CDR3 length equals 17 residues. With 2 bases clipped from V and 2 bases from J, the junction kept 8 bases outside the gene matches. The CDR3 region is CASSPLGAGGPTDTQYF. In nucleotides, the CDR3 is TGTGCCAGCTCACCATTAGGCGCGGGAGGGCCCACAGATACGCAGTATTTT.

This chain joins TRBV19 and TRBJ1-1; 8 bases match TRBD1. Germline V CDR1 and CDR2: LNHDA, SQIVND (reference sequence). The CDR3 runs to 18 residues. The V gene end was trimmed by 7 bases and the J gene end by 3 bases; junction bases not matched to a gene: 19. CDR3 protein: CASKSGPRGRKVYTEAFF. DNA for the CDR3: TGTGCCAGTAAATCGGGTCCCAGGGGGCGGAAGGTCTACACTGAAGCTTTCTTT.

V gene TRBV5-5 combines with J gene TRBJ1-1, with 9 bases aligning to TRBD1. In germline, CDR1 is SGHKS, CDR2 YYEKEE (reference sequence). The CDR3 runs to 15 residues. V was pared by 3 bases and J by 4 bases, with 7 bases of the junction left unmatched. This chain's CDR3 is CASSSRDRVGTEAFF. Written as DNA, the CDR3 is TGTGCCAGCAGCTCCCGGGACAGGGTGGGCACTGAAGCTTTCTTT.

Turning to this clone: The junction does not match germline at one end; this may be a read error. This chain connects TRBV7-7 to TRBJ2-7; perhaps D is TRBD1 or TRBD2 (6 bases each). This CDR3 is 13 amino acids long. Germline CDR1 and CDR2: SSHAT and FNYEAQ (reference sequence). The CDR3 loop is CASSVGGPYEQYF. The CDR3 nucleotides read TGTGCTAGCAGCGTAGGGGGGCCCTACGAGCAGTACTTC. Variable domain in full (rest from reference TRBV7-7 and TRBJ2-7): GAGVSQSPRYKVTKRGQDVTLRCDPISSHATLYWYQQALGQGPEFLTYFNYEAQPDKSGLPSDRFSAERPEGSISTLTIQRTEQRDSAMYRCASSVGGPYEQYFGPGTRLTVT.